A selection of T cell receptor beta chains follows, all from one sample in a study of CD8+ T cells in alopecia areata. This table comes from immunoSEQ multiplex PCR, and its TCRdb copy is limited to in-frame clones, with some not included. The repertoire holds 50,000 to 70,000 clones, with 40% to 50% as singletons. The sequencing input was NKG2D-low CD8+ T cells sorted from blood. The receptors were sampled from a human donor with alopecia areata. Each CDR3 is given with its conserved first and last residue. A D gene is named only where the DNA matches it firmly. Rows may omit the clone size; those that give it use once, few, many or a size class.

clone size	D gene	V gene	J gene	CDR3 DNA	CDR3 protein
.	.	TRBV29-1	TRBJ2-3	TGCAGCGTTGAAGATAGTGATAATACGCAGTATTTT	CSVEDSDNTQYF
.	TRBD1	TRBV13	TRBJ1-5	TGTGCCAGCAGTTTGGGACAGGGGAACCAGCCCCAGCATTTT	CASSLGQGNQPQHF
.	.	TRBV9	TRBJ1-4	TGTGCCAGCAGCGTAGGTGAGGCGGCAACTAATGAAAAACTGTTTTTT	CASSVGEAATNEKLFF
.	.	TRBV30	TRBJ2-5	TGTGCCTGGAGGGTAGATCCGTACCAAGAGACCCAGTACTTC	CAWRVDPYQETQYF
once	.	TRBV13	TRBJ1-1	TGTGCCAACACCAGGGGCCCTGAAGCTTTCTTT	CANTRGPEAFF
few	TRBD2	TRBV28	TRBJ2-6	TGTGCCAGCAGACCGACCCCCGGGGGGGGAAACTCTGGGGCCAACGTCCTGACTTTC	CASRPTPGGGNSGANVLTF
.	.	TRBV25-1	TRBJ2-5	TGTGCCAGCAGTGAATTTGGGGGCGAGTCGGAGACCCAGTACTTC	CASSEFGGESETQYF
.	TRBD1	TRBV5-6	TRBJ2-7	TGTGCCAGCAGCTGGGGGACAGGGTTCATCTCCTACGAGCAGTACTTC	CASSWGTGFISYEQYF
few	.	TRBV28	TRBJ2-5	TGTGCCAGCAGTTCCACCACCCGGGACTACCAAGAGACCCAGTACTTC	CASSSTTRDYQETQYF
.	TRBD2	TRBV5-6	TRBJ2-1	TGTGCCAGCAGAACTAGCGGGGGAATATACAATGAGCAGTTCTTC	CASRTSGGIYNEQFF
.	TRBD2	TRBV27	TRBJ2-1	TGTGCCAGCAGTACCGGACTAGCGCTAAATGAGCAGTTCTTC	CASSTGLALNEQFF
.	.	TRBV29-1	TRBJ1-1	TGCAGCGTCGGGGCGGGGGCCGAAGCTTTCTTT	CSVGAGAEAFF
.	TRBD2	TRBV27	TRBJ2-1	TGTGCCAGCAGTTTAAACCAGGGACTAGCGGGAGTTCTGGAGTTCTTC	CASSLNQGLAGVLEFF
.	.	TRBV5-6	TRBJ2-1	TGTGCCAGCAGCTTGGAGTGGAGCTCCTACAATGAGCAGTTCTTC	CASSLEWSSYNEQFF
.	.	TRBV5-4	TRBJ1-1	TGTGCCAGCAGCTCTCAGGGTCAGGGGAACACTGAAGCTTTCTTT	CASSSQGQGNTEAFF
few	.	TRBV5-6	TRBJ2-3	TGTGCCAGCAGCCTTGCCCCCACAGATACGCAGTATTTT	CASSLAPTDTQYF
.	.	TRBV29-1	TRBJ1-2	TGCAGCGTCCCCGGGAGGGGCTATGGCTACACCTTC	CSVPGRGYGYTF
.	TRBD1	TRBV7-9	TRBJ1-1	TGTGCCAGCAGCTTACCCCCGACAGGGGGCATTGAAGCTTTCTTT	CASSLPPTGGIEAFF
.	.	TRBV14	TRBJ2-6	TGTGCCAGCAGCCAGGGGGCGAACGGGGCCAACGTCCTGACTTTC	CASSQGANGANVLTF
few	.	TRBV29-1	TRBJ1-4	TGCAGCGTTGGTGGGGGCGAAGAAAAACTGTTTTTT	CSVGGGEEKLFF
.	.	TRBV7-9	TRBJ2-7	TGTGCCAGCAGCTTAGGTCGGGGGTACCCCTACGAGCAGTACTTC	CASSLGRGYPYEQYF
.	.	TRBV30	TRBJ2-1	TGTGCCTGGAGTGTAGGCGGGTGGAGCTCCTACAATGAGCAGTTCTTC	CAWSVGGWSSYNEQFF
few	.	TRBV7-9	TRBJ1-1	TGTGCCAGCAGTTCCCCGGTTAACACTGAAGCTTTCTTT	CASSSPVNTEAFF
.	TRBD2	TRBV28	TRBJ2-7	TGTGCCAGCAGGCGGACTAGCGAGGCCGAGCAGTACTTC	CASRRTSEAEQYF
.	.	TRBV9	TRBJ1-2	TGTGCCAGCAGCGACGAACGGCAGGGTGACTATGGCTACACCTTC	CASSDERQGDYGYTF
.	.	TRBV29-1	TRBJ2-7	TGCAGCGTCGGCTGGGGGATTTACGAGCAGTACTTC	CSVGWGIYEQYF
.	TRBD2	TRBV9	TRBJ2-3	TGTGCCAGCAGCGTAGCACTAGCGGGAGGCACAGATACGCAGTATTTT	CASSVALAGGTDTQYF